The 29 T cell receptor beta chains below come from one sample, sequenced in a study of beta chain features in type 1 diabetes. Expressed TCRB transcripts were sequenced because the entire RNA isolate underwent reverse transcription. Sequencing used immunoSEQ multiplex PCR; TCRdb keeps in-frame clones, though not all of them. The data show about 400,000 clones, with approximately 12% seen just once and around 0.015% held by the top ten. Sequencing used naive CD4+ T cells from blood. The receptors derive from a young man in good health.

This clone was counted only a few times. The chain joins TRBV11-2 to TRBJ2-1; 13 nucleotides line up with TRBD2. The V gene's germline CDR1 is SGHAT and CDR2 FQNNGV. The junction had 6 bases not matched to a gene; V was cut back by 7 bases and J by 9 bases. The CDR3 totals 14 residues. Written as DNA, the CDR3 is TGTGCCAGCACCGGGACTAGCGGGAATCGTGAGCAGTTCTTC. Translated: CASTGTSGNREQFF.

A few counts support this clone. The rearrangement links TRBV19 to TRBJ2-2; TRBD1 agrees at 10 bases. V was clipped by 6 bases and J by 0 bases; unmatched bases: 7. The germline V gene encodes CDR1 LNHDA and CDR2 SQIVND (reference sequence). The CDR3 consists of 17 residues. The CDR3 region is CASRRDRGFSNTGELFF. As DNA, the CDR3 is TGTGCCAGTAGACGGGACAGGGGTTTTTCGAACACCGGGGAGCTGTTTTTT.

V and J are TRBV9 and TRBJ2-7; the D is unclear. CDR1 and CDR2 (germline): SGDLS, YYNGEE. The CDR3 is 14 residues long. V shed 3 bases and J shed 0 bases, with 10 bases lying between them. CDR3 protein: CASSALAASYEQYF. Here the CDR3 DNA reads TGTGCCAGCAGCGCCCTGGCGGCCTCCTACGAGCAGTACTTC.

In this sample, this clone turned up a few times. Germline and junction disagree at one end, which may indicate a read error. V is TRBV7-7 and J is TRBJ2-6, with 8 nucleotides matching TRBD1. The germline V gene has CDR1 SSHAT and CDR2 FNYEAQ (reference sequence). This CDR3 has 17 amino acids. CDR3: CASSPGTGLSGANVLTF. In DNA form, the CDR3 reads TGTGCTAGCAGCCCAGGGACAGGCCTCTCTGGGGCCAACGTCCTGACTTTC. Together with reference TRBV7-7 and TRBJ2-6, the CDR3 gives the full variable domain: GAGVSQSPRYKVTKRGQDVTLRCDPISSHATLYWYQQALGQGPEFLTYFNYEAQPDKSGLPSDRFSAERPEGSISTLTIQRTEQRDSAMYRCASSPGTGLSGANVLTFGAGSRLTVL.

This sequence joins TRBV29-1 and TRBJ2-4; 8 positions match TRBD1. The J segment lost 0 bases and the V segment lost 7 bases, leaving 8 bases of the junction unmatched. Germline V CDR1 and CDR2: SQVTM, ANQGSEA. The CDR3 contains 15 residues. CDR3 DNA sequence: TGCAGCGCTCGCCGGGACAGGATAGCCAAAAACATTCAGTACTTC. Translating it yields CSARRDRIAKNIQYF.

The V call is TRBV28, the J call TRBJ2-7, with D possibly TRBD1 on 6 matching bases. The CDR3 length is 15 residues. Germline CDR1 reads MDHEN; CDR2 reads SYDVKM. The V end was cut by 6 bases, the J end by 2 bases, with 17 bases between. The CDR3 region has the DNA TGTGCCAGCAGCGGGTTGGCAGGGACAACCTACGAGCAGTACTTC. It codes for CASSGLAGTTYEQYF.

This clone was counted between two and nine times. J is TRBJ2-1 and V is TRBV4-3, with D perhaps matching TRBD2 (6 bases). CDR3 length equals 18 residues. Germline V gene data show CDR1 as LGHNA and CDR2 as YSLEER. Trimming stripped 0 bases from V and 0 bases from J, with 15 bases between. CDR3 loop: CASSQEVAGLSSYNEQFF. In DNA, the CDR3 is TGCGCCAGCAGCCAAGAGGTGGCGGGGCTTAGCTCCTACAATGAGCAGTTCTTC.

In this sample, this clone turned up a few times. This chain links TRBV28 with TRBJ2-7, with D uncertain. From germline, CDR1 is MDHEN and CDR2 SYDVKM. The CDR3 has 11 residues. Trimming took off 5 bases at V and 2 bases at J, with 4 bases between the two ends. The CDR3, as DNA: TGTGCCAGCAGTGTTACCTACGAGCAGTACTTC. It codes for CASSVTYEQYF. The variable domain in full, completed from reference TRBV28 and TRBJ2-7, reads DVKVTQSSRYLVKRTGEKVFLECVQDMDHENMFWYRQDPGLGLRLIYFSYDVKMKEKGDIPEGYSVSREKKERFSLILESASTNQTSMYLCASSVTYEQYFGPGTRLTVT.

This clone was seen more than once but under ten times. J is TRBJ1-6 and V is TRBV9; TRBD1 is a possible D gene (6 bases). V shed 3 bases and J shed 9 bases, with 19 bases lying between them. The CDR3 is 16 residues long. The germline gives CDR1 SGDLS, CDR2 YYNGEE. The DNA of the CDR3 is TGTGCCAGCAGCGACCACTCCGCAGGGGAATCTTCACCCCTCCACTTT. It codes for CASSDHSAGESSPLHF.

This clone has only a few counts. The sample carries other DNA sequences with the same CDR3. The CDR3 loop reads CASSLGTGGSYEQYF. The CDR3 DNA follows: TGCGCCAGCAGCTTGGGGACAGGGGGTTCCTACGAGCAGTACTTC. The chain couples TRBV5-1 to TRBJ2-7; 10 nucleotides match TRBD1. Germline trimming cut 0 bases from V and 1 base from J; bases unmatched to any gene: 1. Looked up from germline, CDR1 is SGHRS and CDR2 is YFSETQ. The CDR3 totals 15 residues.

This clone was counted a few times. The rearrangement uses TRBV6-6 and TRBJ1-1; D not certain. Between the trimmed V and J ends, which lost 0 bases and 7 bases, there was a span of 12 bases. This CDR3 is built from 14 residues. Germline V gene data show CDR1 as MNHNY and CDR2 as SVGAGI (reference sequence). As DNA, the CDR3 is TGTGCCAGCAGTTACTCGATGGAGGCGGGTGAAGCTTTCTTT. The encoded protein is CASSYSMEAGEAFF.

V usage is TRBV9 and J usage is TRBJ2-3; 13 bases agree with TRBD2. Per the germline V gene, CDR1 is SGDLS and CDR2 is YYNGEE. V trimming: 3 bases; J trimming: 5 bases; junction bases outside the gene matches: 6. This CDR3 is 16 amino acids long. CDR3 in amino acids: CASSATSGGSRDTQYF. CDR3 bases: TGTGCCAGCAGCGCGACTAGCGGGGGGTCGAGAGATACGCAGTATTTT. Full variable domain (missing parts from reference TRBV9 and TRBJ2-3): DSGVTQTPKHLITATGQRVTLRCSPRSGDLSVYWYQQSLDQGLQFLIQYYNGEERAKGNILERFSAQQFPDLHSELNLSSLELGDSALYFCASSATSGGSRDTQYFGPGTRLTVL.

This clone was picked up a small number of times. V and J are TRBV2 and TRBJ1-5; TRBD1 agrees at 7 bases. The V segment lost 6 bases and the J segment 5 bases; nucleotides outside the gene matches: 7. This CDR3 has 14 residues. Germline values: CDR1 SNHLY, CDR2 FYNNEI. The chain's CDR3 is CASRAQTGYQPQHF. The CDR3 nucleotides are TGTGCCAGCAGGGCCCAGACAGGGTATCAGCCCCAGCATTTT.

In this sample, this clone turned up a few times. This chain connects TRBV18 to TRBJ1-4; D not resolved. This CDR3 is 14 amino acids long. CDR1 and CDR2 from the germline V gene are KGHSH and LQKENI. The V end lost 2 bases, the J end lost 5 bases, and 9 bases lay between the germline ends. The CDR3 reads CASSPYRSNEKLFF. The CDR3 DNA reads as TGTGCCAGCTCACCATACAGATCCAATGAAAAACTGTTTTTT.

The rearrangement joins TRBV7-9 to TRBJ2-1, with D possibly matching TRBD1 (5 bases). V was cut by 2 bases and J by 4 bases, with 12 bases left in between. The CDR3 contains 15 residues. In germline, CDR1 is SEHNR, CDR2 FQNEAQ (reference sequence). CDR3: CASSLRQGLYNEQFF. The CDR3 DNA sequence: TGTGCCAGCAGCTTACGGCAGGGTTTGTACAATGAGCAGTTCTTC.

The J gene is TRBJ2-7, the V gene TRBV6-1; 13 bases align to TRBD2. This CDR3 has 16 amino acids. V shed 3 bases and J 5 bases; nucleotides not matched to a gene: 7. The V gene's germline CDR1 is MNHNS and CDR2 SASEGT. The CDR3 sequence: CASSDAGTSGIDEQYF. The CDR3 DNA reads as TGTGCCAGCAGTGACGCCGGGACTAGCGGGATCGACGAGCAGTACTTC.

This clone has more than one count but fewer than ten. The chain has TRBV7-2 and TRBJ2-1, with 11 bases matching TRBD2. The germline V gene encodes CDR1 SGHTA and CDR2 FQGNSA. The CDR3 is made up of 16 amino acids. V gave up 2 bases and J gave up 10 bases; unmatched junction bases: 10. This chain's CDR3 is CASSLYTSGGPYEQFF. In nucleotides, the CDR3 is TGTGCCAGCAGCTTATATACTAGCGGGGGCCCATACGAGCAGTTCTTC.

The V and J genes are TRBV28 and TRBJ2-5; D may be TRBD2 (6 bases). Trimming shortened V by 1 base and J by 5 bases, and 11 bases separated the two germline ends. The CDR3 is made up of 14 amino acids. In germline, CDR1 is MDHEN, CDR2 SYDVKM. The CDR3 spells CASSLFGGGETQYF. The CDR3 bases are TGTGCCAGCAGTTTATTTGGAGGAGGGGAGACCCAGTACTTC.

In this sample, this clone turned up a few times. The chain combines TRBV7-2 with TRBJ2-3, with 15 nucleotides matching TRBD2. The CDR3 totals 16 residues. Losses at the gene ends were 4 bases for V and 4 bases for J; bases not matched to a gene: 3. CDR1 is SGHTA and CDR2 is FQGNSA in the germline V gene. Here the CDR3 DNA reads TGTGCCAGCAGCTCGTGGACTAGCGGGAGGGCAGATACGCAGTATTTT. Protein: CASSSWTSGRADTQYF.

The chain is built from TRBV29-1 and TRBJ2-7, with 9 positions matching TRBD1. Losses at the gene ends were 5 bases for V and 2 bases for J; bases not matched to a gene: 4. CDR3 length: 13 residues. CDR1 and CDR2 from the germline V gene are SQVTM and ANQGSEA. The CDR3 DNA follows: TGCAGCGTTCTGGGACAGGGAGCCTACGAGCAGTACTTC. Protein sequence: CSVLGQGAYEQYF.

The CDR3 DNA follows: TGTGCCAGCAGTCTAGACAATGAGCAGTTCTTC. It translates to CASSLDNEQFF. This chain joins TRBV6-1 and TRBJ2-1; D gene uncertain. CDR1 and CDR2 from the germline V gene are MNHNS and SASEGT. V shed 5 bases and J shed 5 bases, with 4 bases lying between them. The CDR3 runs 11 residues.

The CDR3 DNA is TGTGCCAGCAGCGTAGAGGGAGGGATTCAAGAGACCCAGTACTTC. Protein product: CASSVEGGIQETQYF. V is TRBV9 and J is TRBJ2-5, with 7 bases fitting TRBD2. Trimming cost V 0 bases and J 2 bases; bases outside gene matches: 4. CDR1 is SGDLS, CDR2 YYNGEE, per germline. This CDR3 has 15 amino acids.

This clone was found a few times. The chain is built from TRBV23-1 and TRBJ2-7, with D possibly matching TRBD1 (6 bases). TRBV23-1 is filed as an ORF, its function uncertain. V lost 6 bases and J lost 3, with 18 bases in between. The CDR3 consists of 15 residues. CDR3 sequence reads: CASSHRWDKIYEQYF. DNA of the CDR3: TGCGCCAGCAGCCACAGATGGGACAAAATCTACGAGCAGTACTTC.

This clone has only a few counts. V is TRBV7-9 and J is TRBJ1-2; maybe TRBD1 (5 bases). This CDR3 contains 10 residues. Trimming left V 4 bases short and J 8 bases short, with 5 bases between. CDR1 SEHNR and CDR2 FQNEAQ come from the germline V gene (reference sequence). CDR3 region: CASSSGGYTF. The CDR3 bases are TGTGCCAGCAGCTCAGGGGGCTACACCTTC.

This clone was seen a few times. The chain couples TRBV15 to TRBJ1-5, with D maybe TRBD1 (6 bases). The germline CDR1 and CDR2 sequences are LNHNV and YYDKDF (reference sequence). The V end lost 4 bases, the J end lost 0 bases, and 16 bases lay between the germline ends. The CDR3 covers 17 residues. CDR3 residues: CATSTTRGDYSNQPQHF. The CDR3 DNA follows: TGTGCCACCAGCACCACCAGGGGCGATTATAGCAATCAGCCCCAGCATTTT.

The CDR3 nucleotides are TGTGCCAGCAGTGACTCGATCTTGGAGACTTTGTACCAAGAGACCCAGTACTTC. Translation: CASSDSILETLYQETQYF. The J gene is TRBJ2-5, the V gene TRBV6-4; D gene unclear. V was cut by 0 bases and J by 0 bases, with 17 bases left in between. The CDR3 spans 18 residues. Germline CDR1 and CDR2: MRHNA and SNTAGT.

For the CDR3, the DNA is TGTGCCAGCAGAAGGACAGGGGCCTACGAGCAGTACTTC. It codes for CASRRTGAYEQYF. V is TRBV6-1 and J is TRBJ2-7, with 9 bases aligning to TRBD1. CDR1 is MNHNS, CDR2 SASEGT, per germline. The CDR3 loop spans 13 amino acids. Trimming cost V 6 bases and J 2 bases; bases outside gene matches: 2.

V and J are TRBV28 and TRBJ2-3, with 8 bases fitting TRBD1. V trimming: 6 bases; J trimming: 0 bases; junction bases outside the gene matches: 8. Germline V CDR1 and CDR2: MDHEN, SYDVKM. The CDR3 runs to 16 residues. The CDR3 here is CASSGGGQGSTDTQYF. The CDR3 coding sequence is TGTGCCAGCAGCGGGGGAGGACAGGGAAGCACAGATACGCAGTATTTT.

J is TRBJ1-3 and V is TRBV30; 10 bases line up with TRBD1. The CDR3 has 16 amino acids. V lost 3 bases to trimming and J lost 4 bases; unmatched junction nucleotides: 9. CDR1 is GTSNPN, CDR2 SVGIG, per germline (reference sequence). The CDR3 region is CAWSFLTGGMGNTIYF. CDR3 bases: TGTGCCTGGAGCTTTCTGACAGGGGGCATGGGAAACACCATATATTTT.